Here is one T cell receptor (beta chain) with its context. What it recognizes is unknown. Then a second PCR, running roughly 7 to 11 cycles, was carried out with a sample-barcoded 5' primer and a J-beta primer mix. TCRdb used MiXCR to reprocess the 5' RACE reads, holding one entry per CDR3 protein. The repertoire holds fewer than 800,000 distinct CDR3 sequences, approximately 29% seen once, with 15% to 17% in the top ten. Caucasian, healthy and from Russia, the donors were aged between roughly 6 and 95. Collection of roughly 10 milliliters of peripheral blood was performed for each donor. This sample is drawn from a study of blood T cells in healthy people across ages. At the level of the study: Template switching recovered approximately one barcoded beta molecule for every two T cells.

Study-level findings and limits: Any changes in expanded clonotypes were possibly confounded, as donor CMV status remained unknown.

The germline CDR1 and CDR2 sequences are MNHNS and SASEGT. The CDR3 is 18 residues long. Trimming stripped 7 bases from V and 0 bases from J, with 22 bases between. Material for sequencing was blood. This chain links TRBV6-1 with TRBJ1-5, with TRBD1 as a possible D gene (6 bases). The source of this sequence is a woman of 80 years or more in good health. The CDR3 sequence is CASTSGQGRPGSNQPQHF. The CDR3 DNA reads TGTGCCAGCACCTCTGGGCAGGGGAGGCCGGGTAGCAATCAGCCCCAGCATTTT.